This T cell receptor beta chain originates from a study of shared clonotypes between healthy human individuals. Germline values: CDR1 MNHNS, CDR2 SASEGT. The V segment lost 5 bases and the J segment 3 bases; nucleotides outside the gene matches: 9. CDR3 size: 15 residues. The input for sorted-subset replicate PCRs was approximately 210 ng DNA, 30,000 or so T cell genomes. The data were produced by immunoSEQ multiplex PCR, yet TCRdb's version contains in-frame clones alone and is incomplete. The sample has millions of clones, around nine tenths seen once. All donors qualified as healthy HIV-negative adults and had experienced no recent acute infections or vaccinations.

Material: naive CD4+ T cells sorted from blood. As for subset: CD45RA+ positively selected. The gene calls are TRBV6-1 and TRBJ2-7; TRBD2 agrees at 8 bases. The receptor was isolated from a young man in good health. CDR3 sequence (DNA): TGTGCCAGCAGTAAGCAAGCGGGGGAGCGCTACGAGCAGTACTTC. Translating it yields CASSKQAGERYEQYF.